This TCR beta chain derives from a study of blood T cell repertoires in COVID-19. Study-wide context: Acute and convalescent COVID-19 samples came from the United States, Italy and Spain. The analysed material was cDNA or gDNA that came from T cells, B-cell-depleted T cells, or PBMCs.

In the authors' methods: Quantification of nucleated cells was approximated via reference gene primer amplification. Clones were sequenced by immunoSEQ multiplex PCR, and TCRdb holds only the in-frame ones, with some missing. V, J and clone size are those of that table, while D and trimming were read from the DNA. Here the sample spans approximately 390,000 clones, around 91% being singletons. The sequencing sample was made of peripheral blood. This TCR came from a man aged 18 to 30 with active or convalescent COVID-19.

CDR3 region: CATSDPRTGNGYTF. In DNA form, the CDR3 reads TGTGCCACCAGTGACCCCCGGACAGGGAATGGCTACACCTTC. The V gene is TRBV24-1, the J gene TRBJ1-2, with 8 bases fitting TRBD1. The CDR3 length is 14 residues. CDR1 is KGHDR, CDR2 SFDVKD, per germline. The V gene end was trimmed by 4 bases and the J gene end by 6 bases; junction bases not matched to a gene: 6.